This record concerns one T cell receptor beta chain sequence. TCRdb keeps only in-frame clones here, not all; method: immunoSEQ multiplex PCR. The sample contains some 95,000 clones, 75% to 85% of which appear only once. These data come from a study of control samples from healthy donors and cancer patients. Germline CDR1 SGHRS, CDR2 YFSETQ. This CDR3 region has 15 residues. J lost 8 bases, V lost 0 bases, and 10 bases had no gene match. Input material: blood. The sequence was collected from a woman aged 25 to 39 in good health. The chain combines TRBV5-1 with TRBJ1-2; 7 bases fit TRBD1. Written as DNA, the CDR3 is TGCGCCAGCAGCTTGGGCCCCGGGACAGTCTTCGGCTACACCTTC. This translates into CASSLGPGTVFGYTF.